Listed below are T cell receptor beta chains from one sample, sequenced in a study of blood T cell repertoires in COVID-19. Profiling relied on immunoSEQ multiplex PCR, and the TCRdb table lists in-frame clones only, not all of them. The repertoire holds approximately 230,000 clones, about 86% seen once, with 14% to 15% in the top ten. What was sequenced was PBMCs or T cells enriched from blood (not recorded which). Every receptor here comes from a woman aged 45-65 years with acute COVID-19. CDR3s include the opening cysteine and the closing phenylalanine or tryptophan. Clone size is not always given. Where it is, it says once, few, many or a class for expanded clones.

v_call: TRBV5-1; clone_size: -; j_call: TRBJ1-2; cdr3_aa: CASSLGVQGSYGYTF
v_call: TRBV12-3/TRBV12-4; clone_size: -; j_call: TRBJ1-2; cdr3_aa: CASSSQGYYGYTF
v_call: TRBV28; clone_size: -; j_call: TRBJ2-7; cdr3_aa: CASSGGLAGGYLAYEQYF
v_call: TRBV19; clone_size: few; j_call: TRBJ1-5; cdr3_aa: CASSISGGNQPQHF
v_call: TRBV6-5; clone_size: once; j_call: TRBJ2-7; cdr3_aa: CASSRDRVSREQYF
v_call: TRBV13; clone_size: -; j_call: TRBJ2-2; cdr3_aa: CASGRSSGKNTGELFF
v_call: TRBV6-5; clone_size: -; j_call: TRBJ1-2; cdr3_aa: CASSYSRENYGYTF
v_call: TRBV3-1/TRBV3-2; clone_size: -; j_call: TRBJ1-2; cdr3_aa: CASSQGGTALNYGYTF
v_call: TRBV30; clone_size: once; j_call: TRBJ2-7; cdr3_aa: CAWSGRGRGPYEQYF
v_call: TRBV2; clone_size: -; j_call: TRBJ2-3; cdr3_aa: CASRGQGGDTQYF
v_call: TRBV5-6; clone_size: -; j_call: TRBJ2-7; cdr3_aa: CASSLQGYEQYF
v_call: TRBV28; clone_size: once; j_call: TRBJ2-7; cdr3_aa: CASSGGSSEQYF
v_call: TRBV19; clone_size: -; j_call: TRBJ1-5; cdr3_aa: CASSTTDRESQPQHF
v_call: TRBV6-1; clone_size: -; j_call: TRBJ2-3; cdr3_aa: CASSDLDSYRTDTQYF
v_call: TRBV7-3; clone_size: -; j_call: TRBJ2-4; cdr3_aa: CASSPGLAGGQGNIQYF
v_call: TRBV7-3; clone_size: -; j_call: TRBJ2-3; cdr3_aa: CASSLIPGTDTQYF
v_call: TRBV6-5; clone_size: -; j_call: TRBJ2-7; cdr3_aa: CASHLAGSYEQYF
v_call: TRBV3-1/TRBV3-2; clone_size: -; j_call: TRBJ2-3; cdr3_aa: CASSQVLAPNTDTQYF
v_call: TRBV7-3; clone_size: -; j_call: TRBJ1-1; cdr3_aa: CASSLNSQMTEAFF
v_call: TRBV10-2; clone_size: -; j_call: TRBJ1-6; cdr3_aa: CASSGQPADSPLHF
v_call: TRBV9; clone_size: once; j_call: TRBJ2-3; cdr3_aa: CASSSLTGGVTDTQYF
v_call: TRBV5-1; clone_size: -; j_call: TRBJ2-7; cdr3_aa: CASSPSPTTSGRAHEQYF
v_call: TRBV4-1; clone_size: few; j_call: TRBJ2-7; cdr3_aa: CASSLKRTGSYEQYF
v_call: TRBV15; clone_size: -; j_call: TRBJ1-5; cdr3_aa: CATTPQGEGNQPQHF
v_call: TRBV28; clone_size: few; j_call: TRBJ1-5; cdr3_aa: CASTGTAVRRVNQPQHF